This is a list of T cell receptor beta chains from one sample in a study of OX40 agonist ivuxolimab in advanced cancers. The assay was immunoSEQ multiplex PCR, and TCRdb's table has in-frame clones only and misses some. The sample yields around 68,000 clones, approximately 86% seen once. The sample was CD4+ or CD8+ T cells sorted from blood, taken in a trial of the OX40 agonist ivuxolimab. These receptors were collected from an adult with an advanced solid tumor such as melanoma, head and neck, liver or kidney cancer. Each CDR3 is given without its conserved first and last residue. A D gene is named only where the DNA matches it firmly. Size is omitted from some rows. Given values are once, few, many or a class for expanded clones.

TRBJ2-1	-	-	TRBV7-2	ASSLAAGYNEQF
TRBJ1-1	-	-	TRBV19	AITGGGTEAF
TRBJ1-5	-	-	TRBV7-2	ASSRAGGRGQPQH
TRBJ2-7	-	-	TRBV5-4	ASSLKQGTTYEQY
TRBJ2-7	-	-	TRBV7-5	ASIKGGGGQQY
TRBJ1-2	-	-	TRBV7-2	ASSSFYAANYGYT
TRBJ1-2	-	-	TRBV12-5	ASGFASRTYGYT
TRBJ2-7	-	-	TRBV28	ASSLGVSRGFYEQY
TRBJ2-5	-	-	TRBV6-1	ASSQGLPGETQY
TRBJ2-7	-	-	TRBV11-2	ASSFKEPPYEQY
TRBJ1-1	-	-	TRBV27	ASSFQGGTEAF
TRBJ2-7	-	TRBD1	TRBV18	ASSPPGQGAGLYEQY
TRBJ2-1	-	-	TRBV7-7	ASSRVSGFDNEQF
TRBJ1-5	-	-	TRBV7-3	ASSLEAPSNQPQH
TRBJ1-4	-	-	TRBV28	ASSPSLRANEKLF
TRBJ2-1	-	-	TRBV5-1	ASSLAGRDAYNEQF
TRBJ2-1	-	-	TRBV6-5	ASSYNNENNEQF
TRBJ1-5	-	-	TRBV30	AWRGGGGVFNQPQH
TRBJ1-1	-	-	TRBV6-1	ASSVGHQNTEAF
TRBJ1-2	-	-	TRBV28	ASRWMGGYT
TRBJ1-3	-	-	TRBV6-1	ATSPGSSGNTIY
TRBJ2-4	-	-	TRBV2	ASSAEVRGAKNIQY
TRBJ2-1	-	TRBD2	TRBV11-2	ASSLLAASYNEQF
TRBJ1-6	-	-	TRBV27	ASSLLYAGAGDNSPLH
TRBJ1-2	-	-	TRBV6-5	ASAERRVGSYT
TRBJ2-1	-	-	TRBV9	ASSPSTTNNEQF
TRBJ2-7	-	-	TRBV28	ASSLPARYEQY
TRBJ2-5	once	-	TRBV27	ASSWGGLETQY
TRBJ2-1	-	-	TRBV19	ASSPRQGGSDEQF
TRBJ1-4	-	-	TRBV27	ASRGAATNEKLF
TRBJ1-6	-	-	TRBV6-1	ATQTTEYNSPLH
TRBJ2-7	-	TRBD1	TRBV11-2	ASSLDFRQGYEQY
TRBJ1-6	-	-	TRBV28	ASSLGQGFRSPLH
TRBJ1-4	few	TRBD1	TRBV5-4	ASSQSTGMVEKLF
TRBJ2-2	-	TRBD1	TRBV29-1	SVLRDRGQTGELF
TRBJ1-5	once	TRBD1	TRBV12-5	ASGSTTGTGTVQPQH
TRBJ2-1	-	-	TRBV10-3	AISGLVEGNEQF
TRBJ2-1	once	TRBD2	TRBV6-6	ASSYRLAGGDNEQF
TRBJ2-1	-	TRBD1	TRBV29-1	SGVGQTENEQF
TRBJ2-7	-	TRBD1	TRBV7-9	ASKGQATYEQY
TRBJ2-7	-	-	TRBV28	ASSLSDLGQY
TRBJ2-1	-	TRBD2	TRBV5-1	ASSSGRGGRDEQF
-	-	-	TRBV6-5	ASSRHGDEQY
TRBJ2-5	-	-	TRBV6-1	ASSLDSYQETQY
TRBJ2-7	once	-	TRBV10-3	AISGASYEQY
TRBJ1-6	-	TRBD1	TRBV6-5	ASSLTGGQDNSPLH
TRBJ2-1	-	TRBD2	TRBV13	ASSTPGLAVNEQF
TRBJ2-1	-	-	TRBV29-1	SVGNNEQF
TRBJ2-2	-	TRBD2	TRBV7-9	ASSLLAGPGGELF
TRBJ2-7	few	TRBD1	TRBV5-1	ATRRGPLDEQY
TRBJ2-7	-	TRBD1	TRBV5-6	ASSLGTGDGLHEQY
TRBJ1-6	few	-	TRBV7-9	ASSLSDSPLH
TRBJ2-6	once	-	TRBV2	ASSANSLSGANVLT
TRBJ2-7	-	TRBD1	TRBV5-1	ASSPRTGGDEQY